Listed here are 31 T cell receptor beta chains from one sample, sequenced in a study of post-analysis software for immune sequencing data. Findings of the study overall: Compared with controls, patients had more of about 5 TRBV segments, including TRBV5-6, TRBV5-1 and TRBV20-1.

TCR beta cDNA libraries had unique molecular identifiers. A single record per CDR3 protein comes from TCRdb applying MiXCR to the PCR reads. The sample carries 600,000 to 700,000 distinct CDR3 sequences, roughly three fifths recorded once. The antigens these receptors bind are not known. Sequencing input: blood. These receptors were taken from a girl aged 2 to 9 with multiple sclerosis.

The chain combines TRBV20-1 with TRBJ1-2, with D unresolved. Germline loops: CDR1 DFQATT, CDR2 SNEGSKA (reference sequence). The V gene lost 0 bases and the J gene lost 3 bases, with 8 bases spanning the gap. The CDR3 has 13 amino acids. In DNA form, the CDR3 reads TGCAGTGCTAGAGATCACGGATACTATGGCTACACCTTC. This codes for CSARDHGYYGYTF.

The chain joins TRBV11-3 to TRBJ2-6; D uncertain. Germline CDR1 reads SGHNT; CDR2 reads YENEEA. The CDR3 length is 13 residues. The germline V and J ends were trimmed by 5 bases and 2 bases, with 4 bases remaining between them. Here the CDR3 reads CASSRTGANVLTF. The CDR3 nucleotides read TGTGCCAGCAGCCGAACTGGGGCCAACGTCCTGACTTTC. The complete variable domain, with remaining parts taken from reference TRBV11-3 and TRBJ2-6, reads EAGVVQSPRYKIIEKKQPVAFWCNPISGHNTLYWYLQNLGQGPELLIRYENEEAVDDSQLPKDRFSAERLKGVDSTLKIQPAELGDSAVYLCASSRTGANVLTFGAGSRLTVL.

The chain has TRBV29-1 and TRBJ2-3; D remains unclear. CDR3 length equals 12 residues. The V gene lost 5 bases and the J gene lost 4 bases, with 10 bases spanning the gap. Germline V gene lookup returns CDR1 SQVTM and CDR2 ANQGSEA. The CDR3 nucleotides read TGCAGCGTTAATAAGGTTGCAGATACGCAGTATTTT. Protein product: CSVNKVADTQYF.

This clonotype has just a few counts. This chain joins TRBV5-5 and TRBJ2-3, with D tentatively TRBD2 (5 bases). Germline values: CDR1 SGHKS, CDR2 YYEKEE (reference sequence). V lost 2 bases and J lost 4, with 8 bases in between. The CDR3 is 13 residues long. CDR3 nucleotide sequence: TGTGCCAGCAGCTTACGGACTTCAGATACGCAGTATTTT. It yields the protein CASSLRTSDTQYF.

The CDR3 coding sequence is TGTGCCAGCTGGGGACTAGCGGGAGATAATGAGCAGTTCTTC. Translating it yields CASWGLAGDNEQFF. The rearrangement uses TRBV6-6 and TRBJ2-1; 14 positions agree with TRBD2. This CDR3 contains 14 residues. In germline, CDR1 is MNHNY, CDR2 SVGAGI (reference sequence). V was pared by 8 bases and J by 7 bases, with 4 bases of the junction left unmatched.

This clonotype has only one observation. The V and J genes are TRBV12-3 or TRBV12-4 and TRBJ2-1, with D uncertain. Trimming left V 6 bases short and J 9 bases short, with 9 bases between. This CDR3 is built from 11 residues. Here the CDR3 reads CASSFMGEQFF. DNA of the CDR3: TGTGCCAGCAGCTTTATGGGTGAGCAGTTCTTC.

The chain employs TRBV12-3 or TRBV12-4 and TRBJ2-3; TRBD2 might be the D (6 bases). V was cut by 2 bases and J by 0 bases, with 9 bases left in between. The CDR3 sequence is 15 residues long. CDR3 nucleotide sequence: TGTGCCAGCAGTTTACTAGCGCCTAGCACAGATACGCAGTATTTT. Protein product: CASSLLAPSTDTQYF.

The rearrangement links TRBV30 to TRBJ2-5; D is tentatively TRBD1 or TRBD2 (7 bases each). There are 14 residues in the CDR3. V lost 0 bases, J lost 4 bases, and 12 bases lay in between. Germline V gene lookup returns CDR1 GTSNPN and CDR2 SVGIG (reference sequence). CDR3: CAWSVSRGGETQYF. CDR3 bases: TGTGCCTGGAGTGTAAGCAGGGGGGGAGAGACCCAGTACTTC.

This clonotype was seen only a few times. The V call is TRBV6-5, the J call TRBJ2-1, with TRBD2 identical over 8 bases. With 4 bases clipped from V and 10 bases from J, the junction kept 21 bases outside the gene matches. Germline V gene sequence: CDR1 MNHEY, CDR2 SVGAGI. The CDR3 length is 18 residues. The CDR3 DNA reads as TGTGCCAGCAGTTGCTCCGGCGACTTAGCGGGATCCACTGGAGAGCAGTTCTTC. This encodes CASSCSGDLAGSTGEQFF.

This rearrangement joins TRBV20-1 to TRBJ2-3; no reliable D call. The germline V gene has CDR1 DFQATT and CDR2 SNEGSKA (reference sequence). The CDR3 covers 12 residues. V was shortened by 6 bases and J by 2 bases, with 9 bases between the two germline ends. The CDR3 reads CSATHYTDTQYF. CDR3 nucleotides: TGCAGTGCCACGCACTACACAGATACGCAGTATTTT.

This clonotype has more than one count but fewer than ten. The V call is TRBV7-2, the J call TRBJ2-5; D could derive from TRBD1 or TRBD2 (5 bases each). Trimming stripped 3 bases from V and 1 base from J, with 12 bases between. There are 15 residues in the CDR3. CDR1 is SGHTA and CDR2 is FQGNSA in the germline V gene. This chain's CDR3 is CASSFPGTAQETQYF. CDR3 in DNA: TGTGCCAGCAGCTTCCCCGGGACGGCCCAAGAGACCCAGTACTTC.

This clonotype has only a few counts. The CDR3 region is CARPKSGEETQYF. CDR3 sequence (DNA): TGTGCCAGACCTAAGTCGGGGGAAGAGACCCAGTACTTC. The J gene is TRBJ2-5, the V gene TRBV2; D may be TRBD2 (6 bases). The CDR3 contains 13 residues. Per the germline V gene, CDR1 is SNHLY and CDR2 is FYNNEI. V lost 9 bases and J 3 bases, leaving 14 bases between the germline ends.

In this sample, this clonotype turned up a few times. This rearrangement joins TRBV29-1 to TRBJ2-2, with TRBD1 matching over 8 bases. Per the germline V gene, CDR1 is SQVTM and CDR2 is ANQGSEA. The V and J ends lost 7 bases and 0 bases, in that order; junction bases with no gene match: 13. The length of the CDR3 is 17 residues. Here the CDR3 DNA reads TGCAGCGCCGCAACCGTACAGGGGGTTACGAACACCGGGGAGCTGTTTTTT. Protein: CSAATVQGVTNTGELFF.

V is TRBV20-1 and J is TRBJ2-5; 13 positions match TRBD2. Germline loops: CDR1 DFQATT, CDR2 SNEGSKA (reference sequence). This CDR3 is 13 amino acids long. Losses at the gene ends were 5 bases for V and 5 bases for J; bases not matched to a gene: 2. The CDR3 DNA sequence: TGCAGTGCTGGGACTAGCGGGACGGAGACCCAGTACTTC. Its protein product is CSAGTSGTETQYF.

The V gene is TRBV6-2 or TRBV6-3, the J gene TRBJ2-3, with D perhaps given as TRBD1 or TRBD2 (5 bases each). The V gene lost 2 bases and the J gene lost 4 bases, with 13 bases spanning the gap. Germline V gene data show CDR1 as MNHEY and CDR2 as SVGEGT. The CDR3 is 15 residues long. The CDR3: CASSYKPGTPDTQYF. The CDR3 DNA sequence: TGTGCCAGCAGTTACAAACCGGGGACCCCAGATACGCAGTATTTT.

This clonotype turned up a few times. The chain couples TRBV29-1 to TRBJ2-1; D possibly corresponds to TRBD1 (6 bases). V dropped 5 bases and J dropped 3 bases, with 14 bases sitting between them. This CDR3 is built from 14 residues. Germline-derived CDR1 and CDR2 are SQVTM and ANQGSEA. The CDR3 bases are TGCAGCGTTACTGTACAGGGTCGCTACAATGAGCAGTTCTTC. It encodes CSVTVQGRYNEQFF.

This clonotype was counted a few times. This chain uses TRBV7-2 with TRBJ2-1, with 9 bases aligning to TRBD1. This CDR3 is built from 13 residues. Germline V gene sequence: CDR1 SGHTA, CDR2 FQGNSA. The J segment lost 10 bases and the V segment lost 6 bases, leaving 7 bases of the junction unmatched. This CDR3 is CASSPDRGAEQFF. Here the CDR3 DNA reads TGTGCCAGCAGTCCGGACAGGGGCGCCGAGCAGTTCTTC.

This chain joins TRBV5-1 and TRBJ2-1, with 14 bases matching TRBD2. The CDR3 length is 16 residues. J was trimmed by 9 bases and V by 4 bases; bases with no gene match: 9. In germline, CDR1 is SGHRS, CDR2 YFSETQ. The CDR3 DNA sequence: TGCGCCAGCAGCGGGGGACTAGCGGGGGCAAAGGGTGAGCAGTTCTTC. It translates to CASSGGLAGAKGEQFF.

The J gene is TRBJ2-3, the V gene TRBV20-1, with D possibly being TRBD1 (5 bases). V dropped 3 bases and J dropped 3 bases, with 13 bases sitting between them. Germline lookup yields CDR1 DFQATT and CDR2 SNEGSKA (reference sequence). The CDR3 has 14 amino acids. The CDR3 loop reads CSASPIPGTDTQYF. The CDR3 DNA is TGCAGTGCTAGCCCAATACCAGGGACAGATACGCAGTATTTT.

This chain joins TRBV20-1 and TRBJ2-5, with TRBD2 matching 7 bases. The V gene's germline CDR1 is DFQATT and CDR2 SNEGSKA (reference sequence). The junction had 5 bases not matched to a gene; V was cut back by 7 bases and J by 3 bases. CDR3 length equals 12 residues. CDR3 protein: CSVLGRKETQYF. CDR3 DNA: TGCAGTGTTCTCGGGAGGAAAGAGACCCAGTACTTC.

The chain recombines TRBV7-2 with TRBJ2-5; unclear D gene. This CDR3 comprises 14 residues. CDR1 SGHTA and CDR2 FQGNSA come from the germline V gene. The V end lost 1 base, the J end lost 1 base, and 7 bases lay between the germline ends. CDR3 loop: CASSLVHSQETQYF. The CDR3 DNA is TGTGCCAGCAGCTTAGTCCACAGCCAAGAGACCCAGTACTTC.

The chain combines TRBV29-1 with TRBJ1-5, with a tentative D call TRBD1 (6 bases). The CDR3 spans 15 residues. The germline gives CDR1 SQVTM, CDR2 ANQGSEA. Trimming removed 5 bases at V and 1 base at J, with 15 bases between. Here the CDR3 reads CSVRLAGVSNQPQHF. CDR3 bases: TGCAGCGTTCGTCTGGCAGGGGTCAGCAATCAGCCCCAGCATTTT.

This CDR3 is CATSDSGTGGNEQFF. The CDR3 DNA sequence: TGTGCCACCAGTGATTCCGGGACAGGGGGCAATGAGCAGTTCTTC. The chain employs TRBV24-1 and TRBJ2-1, with 11 bases aligning to TRBD1. V shed 2 bases, J shed 6 bases, and the junction held 2 bases outside the gene matches. This CDR3 is built from 15 residues. The germline gives CDR1 KGHDR, CDR2 SFDVKD.

V usage is TRBV20-1 and J usage is TRBJ2-5; 8 bases fit TRBD2. The V and J ends lost 3 bases and 3 bases, in that order; junction bases with no gene match: 15. CDR3 length: 17 residues. CDR1 is DFQATT and CDR2 is SNEGSKA in the germline V gene (reference sequence). In DNA form, the CDR3 reads TGCAGTGCTAGGGCCAGCGGGGGCCGGGGAGGGGAAGAGACCCAGTACTTC. This sequence encodes CSARASGGRGGEETQYF.

The chain is built from TRBV10-3 and TRBJ2-1; 11 positions match TRBD2. With 6 bases clipped from V and 3 bases from J, the junction kept 4 bases outside the gene matches. The CDR3 runs 15 residues. Looked up from germline, CDR1 is ENHRY and CDR2 is SYGVKD. This chain's CDR3 is CAISGGTSGYNEQFF. The CDR3 nucleotides read TGTGCCATCAGCGGGGGGACTAGCGGCTACAATGAGCAGTTCTTC.

The chain uses TRBV20-1 and TRBJ2-5; D is undetermined. V gave up 0 bases and J gave up 4 bases, with 12 bases separating them. Germline CDR1 and CDR2: DFQATT and SNEGSKA (reference sequence). The CDR3 spans 14 residues. This CDR3 reads CSARDSTAGETQYF. The CDR3, as DNA: TGCAGTGCTAGAGACTCGACGGCCGGAGAGACCCAGTACTTC.

V usage is TRBV6-1 and J usage is TRBJ1-6; weak D call: TRBD1 (6 bases). Germline V lookup: CDR1 MNHNS, CDR2 SASEGT. The V end was cut by 2 bases, the J end by 11 bases, with 13 bases between. The CDR3 is 14 amino acids. CDR3 bases: TGTGCCAGCAGTGAATTGCAGGGGAGGACACCCCTCCACTTT. Amino acid sequence: CASSELQGRTPLHF.

This clonotype was observed a handful of times. One end of the junction varies from germline; a read error may be responsible. The CDR3: CASSSGVAKNIQYF. CDR3 DNA sequence: TGTGCCAGCAGCTCAGGGGTAGCCAAAAACATTCAGTACTTC. V is TRBV5-1 and J is TRBJ2-4; a weak D match, TRBD1 (6 bases). Germline V gene lookup returns CDR1 SGHRS and CDR2 YFSETQ. The length of the CDR3 is 14 residues.

Only a few counts were recorded for this clonotype. The rearrangement links TRBV20-1 to TRBJ2-5; 8 bases line up with TRBD1. Germline CDR1 DFQATT, CDR2 SNEGSKA (reference sequence). Unmatched junction bases numbered 8, after V lost 3 bases and J lost 2 bases. The CDR3 runs to 15 residues. CDR3 protein: CSARGQDTPQETQYF. In DNA, the CDR3 is TGCAGTGCTAGGGGACAGGACACACCGCAAGAGACCCAGTACTTC.

This clonotype was seen a handful of times. As DNA, the CDR3 is TGCGCCAGCAGCCAAAAGTCTAGCGGGAGCACAGATACGCAGTATTTT. Protein product: CASSQKSSGSTDTQYF. The chain is built from TRBV4-1 and TRBJ2-3, with 8 bases that match TRBD2. Germline values: CDR1 MGHRA, CDR2 YSYEKL. The CDR3 runs to 16 residues. Losses at the gene ends were 2 bases for V and 0 bases for J; bases not matched to a gene: 4.

The chain employs TRBV10-2 and TRBJ1-2, with D uncertain. The CDR3 spans 13 residues. The germline V gene encodes CDR1 WSHSY and CDR2 SAAADI. V was pared by 3 bases and J by 5 bases, with 10 bases between. The CDR3 region has the DNA TGCGCCAGCAGTGAAGTCCGCGAGTATGGCTACACCTTC. Its translation: CASSEVREYGYTF.